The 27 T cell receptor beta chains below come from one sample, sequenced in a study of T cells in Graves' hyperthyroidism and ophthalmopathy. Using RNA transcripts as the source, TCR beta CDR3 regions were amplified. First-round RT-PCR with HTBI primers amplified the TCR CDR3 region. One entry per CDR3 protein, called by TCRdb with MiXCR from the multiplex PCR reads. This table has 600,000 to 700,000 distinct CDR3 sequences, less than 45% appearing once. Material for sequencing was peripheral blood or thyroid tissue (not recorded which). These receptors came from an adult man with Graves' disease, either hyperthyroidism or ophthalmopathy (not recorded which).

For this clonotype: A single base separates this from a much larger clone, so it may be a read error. The CDR3 loop is CSVGGSGQPQHF. Here the CDR3 DNA reads TGCAGCGTTGGGGGGAGTGGTCAGCCCCAGCATTTT. V is TRBV29-1 and J is TRBJ1-5; D possibly corresponds to TRBD1 (5 bases). CDR1 and CDR2 (germline): SQVTM, ANQGSEA. The CDR3 consists of 12 residues. Trimming removed 4 bases at V and 6 bases at J, with 10 bases between.

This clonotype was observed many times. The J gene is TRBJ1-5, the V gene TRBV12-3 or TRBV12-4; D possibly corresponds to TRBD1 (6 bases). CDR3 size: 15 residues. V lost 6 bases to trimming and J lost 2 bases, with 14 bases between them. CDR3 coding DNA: TGTGCCAGCAGCCGGGGGGGCAAGGGCAATCAGCCCCAGCATTTT. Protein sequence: CASSRGGKGNQPQHF.

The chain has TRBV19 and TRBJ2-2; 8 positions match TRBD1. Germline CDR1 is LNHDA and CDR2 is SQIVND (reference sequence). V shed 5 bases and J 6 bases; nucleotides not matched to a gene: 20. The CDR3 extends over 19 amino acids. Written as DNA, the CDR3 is TGTGCCAGTAGTCGAGGACAGGGAGTCATTGTGGTTTCATCCGGGGAGCTGTTTTTT. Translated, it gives CASSRGQGVIVVSSGELFF.

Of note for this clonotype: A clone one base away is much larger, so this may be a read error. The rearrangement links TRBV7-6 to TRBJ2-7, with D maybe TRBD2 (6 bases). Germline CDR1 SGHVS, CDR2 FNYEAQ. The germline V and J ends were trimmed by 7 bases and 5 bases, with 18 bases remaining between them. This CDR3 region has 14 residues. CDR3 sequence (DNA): TGTGCCAGCACCCCCATTGAGGGAGGCGACGAGCAGTACTTC. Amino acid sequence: CASTPIEGGDEQYF. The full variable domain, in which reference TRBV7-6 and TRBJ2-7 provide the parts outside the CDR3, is GAGVSQSPRYKVTKRGQDVALRCDPISGHVSLYWYRQALGQGPEFLTYFNYEAQQDKSGLPNDRFSAERPEGSISTLTIQRTEQRDSAMYRCASTPIEGGDEQYFGPGTRLTVT.

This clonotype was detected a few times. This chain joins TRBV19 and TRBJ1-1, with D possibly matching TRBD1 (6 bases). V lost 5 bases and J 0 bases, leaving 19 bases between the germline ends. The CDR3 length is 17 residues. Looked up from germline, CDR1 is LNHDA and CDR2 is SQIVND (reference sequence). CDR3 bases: TGTGCCAGTAGTGCCTCCCCGGGACATAACCTGAACACTGAAGCTTTCTTT. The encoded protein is CASSASPGHNLNTEAFF.

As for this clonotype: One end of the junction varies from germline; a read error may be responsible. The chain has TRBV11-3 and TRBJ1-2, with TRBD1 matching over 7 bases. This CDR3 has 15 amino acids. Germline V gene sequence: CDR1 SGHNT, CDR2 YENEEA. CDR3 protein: CASTLGPGTAYGYTF. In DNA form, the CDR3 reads TGTGCCAGCACCTTAGGCCCGGGGACAGCCTATGGCTACACCTTC.

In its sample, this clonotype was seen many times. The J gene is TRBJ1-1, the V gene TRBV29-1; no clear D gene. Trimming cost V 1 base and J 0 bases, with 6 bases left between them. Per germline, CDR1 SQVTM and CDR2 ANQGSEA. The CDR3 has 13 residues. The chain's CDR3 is CSVEGRLNTEAFF. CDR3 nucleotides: TGCAGCGTTGAAGGCAGATTGAACACTGAAGCTTTCTTT.

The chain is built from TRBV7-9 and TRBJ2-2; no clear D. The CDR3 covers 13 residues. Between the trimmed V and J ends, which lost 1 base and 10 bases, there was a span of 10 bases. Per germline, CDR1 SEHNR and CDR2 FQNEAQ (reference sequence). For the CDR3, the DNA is TGTGCCAGCAGCTTAGTTCGGGCCGAGGAGCTGTTTTTT. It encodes CASSLVRAEELFF.

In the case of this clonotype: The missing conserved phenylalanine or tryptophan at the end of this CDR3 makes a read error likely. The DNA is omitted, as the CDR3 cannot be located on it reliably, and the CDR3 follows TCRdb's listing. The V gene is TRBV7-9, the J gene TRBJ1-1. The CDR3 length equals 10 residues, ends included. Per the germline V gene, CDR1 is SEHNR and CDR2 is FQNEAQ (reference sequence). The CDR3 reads CASSLGRGPH.

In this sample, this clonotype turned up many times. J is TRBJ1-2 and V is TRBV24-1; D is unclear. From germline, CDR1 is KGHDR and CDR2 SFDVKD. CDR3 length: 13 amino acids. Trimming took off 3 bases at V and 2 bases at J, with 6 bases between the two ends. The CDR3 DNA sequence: TGTGCCACCAGTGATGCGATGAACTATGGCTACACCTTC. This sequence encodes CATSDAMNYGYTF.

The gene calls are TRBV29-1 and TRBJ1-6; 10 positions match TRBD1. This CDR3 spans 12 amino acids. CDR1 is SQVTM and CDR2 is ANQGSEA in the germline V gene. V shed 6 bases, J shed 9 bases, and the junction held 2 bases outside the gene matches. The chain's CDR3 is CSVTGGVSPLHF. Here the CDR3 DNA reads TGCAGCGTGACAGGGGGCGTTTCACCCCTCCACTTT.

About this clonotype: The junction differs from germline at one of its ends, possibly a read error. DNA for the CDR3: TGTGCCAGCAGCCTCCTGGGGGGTTCTGGAAACTCCATATATTTT. Translating it yields CASSLLGGSGNSIYF. The chain joins TRBV7-3 to TRBJ1-3; D may be TRBD1 (5 bases). The CDR3 extends over 15 amino acids. CDR1 and CDR2 from the germline V gene are SGHTA and FQGTGA.

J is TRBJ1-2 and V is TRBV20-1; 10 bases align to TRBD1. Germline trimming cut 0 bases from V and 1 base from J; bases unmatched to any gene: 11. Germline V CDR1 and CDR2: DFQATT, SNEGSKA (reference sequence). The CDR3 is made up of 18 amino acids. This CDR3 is CSARESGGDRGVNYGYTF. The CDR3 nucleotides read TGCAGTGCTAGAGAGTCGGGCGGGGACAGGGGCGTTAACTATGGCTACACCTTC.

The CDR3 DNA is TGTGCCAGCCTAGTTTGGGACAGCTATAATTCACCCCTCCACTTT. Translated, it gives CASLVWDSYNSPLHF. This sequence joins TRBV25-1 and TRBJ1-6; 7 bases are shared with TRBD1. The ends lost 8 bases at V and 3 bases at J; junction bases unmatched: 7. This CDR3 is built from 15 residues. Germline CDR1 MGHDK, CDR2 SYGVNS.

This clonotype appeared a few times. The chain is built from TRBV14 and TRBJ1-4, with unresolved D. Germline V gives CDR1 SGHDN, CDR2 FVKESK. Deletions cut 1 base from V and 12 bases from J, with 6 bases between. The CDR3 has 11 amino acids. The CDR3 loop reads CASSQAAELFF. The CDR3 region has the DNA TGTGCCAGCAGCCAAGCGGCAGAACTGTTTTTT.

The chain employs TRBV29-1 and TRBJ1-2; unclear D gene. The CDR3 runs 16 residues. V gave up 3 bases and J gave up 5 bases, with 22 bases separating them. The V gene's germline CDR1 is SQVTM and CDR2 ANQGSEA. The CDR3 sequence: CSVEDGGSTEGYGYTF. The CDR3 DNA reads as TGCAGCGTTGAGGACGGAGGGAGCACTGAAGGATATGGCTACACCTTC.

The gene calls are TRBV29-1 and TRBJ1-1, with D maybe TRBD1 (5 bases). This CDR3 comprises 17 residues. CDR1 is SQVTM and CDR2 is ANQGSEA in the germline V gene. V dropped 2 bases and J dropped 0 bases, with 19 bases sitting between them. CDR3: CSVEKGQGVSMNTEAFF. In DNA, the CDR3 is TGCAGCGTTGAAAAAGGCCAGGGTGTGAGTATGAACACTGAAGCTTTCTTT.

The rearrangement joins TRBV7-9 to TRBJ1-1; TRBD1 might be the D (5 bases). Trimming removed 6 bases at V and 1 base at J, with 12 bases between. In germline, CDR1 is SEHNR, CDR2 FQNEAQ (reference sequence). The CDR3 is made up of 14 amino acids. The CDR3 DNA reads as TGTGCCAGCAGTCCCAGCGACAGGAACACTGAAGCTTTCTTT. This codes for CASSPSDRNTEAFF.

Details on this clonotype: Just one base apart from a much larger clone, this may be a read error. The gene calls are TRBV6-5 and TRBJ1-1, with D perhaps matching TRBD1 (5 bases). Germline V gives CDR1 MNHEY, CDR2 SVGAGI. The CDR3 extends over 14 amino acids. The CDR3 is CASSSGVMNTGAFF. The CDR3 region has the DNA TGTGCCAGCAGTTCGGGGGTGATGAACACTGGAGCTTTCTTT.

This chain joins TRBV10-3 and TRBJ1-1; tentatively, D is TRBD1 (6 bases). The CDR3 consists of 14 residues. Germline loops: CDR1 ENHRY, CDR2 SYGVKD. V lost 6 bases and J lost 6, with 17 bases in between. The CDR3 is CAIRPDRGAAEAFF. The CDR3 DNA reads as TGTGCCATCAGACCGGACAGAGGGGCAGCTGAAGCTTTCTTT.

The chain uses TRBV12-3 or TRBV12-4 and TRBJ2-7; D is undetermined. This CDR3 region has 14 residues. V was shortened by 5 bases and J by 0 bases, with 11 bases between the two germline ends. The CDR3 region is CASSLAGFSYEQYF. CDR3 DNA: TGTGCCAGCAGTCTGGCAGGATTCTCCTACGAGCAGTACTTC.

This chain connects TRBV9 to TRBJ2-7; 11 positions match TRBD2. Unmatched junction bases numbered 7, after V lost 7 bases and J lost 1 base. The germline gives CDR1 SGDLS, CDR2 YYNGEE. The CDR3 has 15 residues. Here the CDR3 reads CASAQGTSGSYEQYF. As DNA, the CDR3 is TGTGCCAGCGCACAAGGGACTAGCGGTTCCTACGAGCAGTACTTC.

CDR3 nucleotide sequence: TGTGCCACCAGCAGAGGCGGACTGGGGAATTCACCCCTCCACTTT. Translating gives CATSRGGLGNSPLHF. V is TRBV15 and J is TRBJ1-6; D call uncertain. Germline values: CDR1 LNHNV, CDR2 YYDKDF (reference sequence). Trimming pared 1 base from V and 7 bases from J, leaving 11 bases between. This CDR3 is built from 15 residues.

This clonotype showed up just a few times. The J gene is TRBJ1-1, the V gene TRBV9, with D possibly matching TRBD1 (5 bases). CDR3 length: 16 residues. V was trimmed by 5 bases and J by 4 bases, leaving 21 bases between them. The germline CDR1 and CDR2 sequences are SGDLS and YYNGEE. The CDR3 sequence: CASSTDGGRGGTEAFF. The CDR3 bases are TGTGCCAGCAGTACCGACGGGGGTCGGGGCGGCACTGAAGCTTTCTTT.

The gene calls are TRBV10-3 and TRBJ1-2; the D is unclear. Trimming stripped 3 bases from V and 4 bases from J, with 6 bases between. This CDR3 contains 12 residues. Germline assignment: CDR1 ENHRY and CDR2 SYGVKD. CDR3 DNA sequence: TGTGCCATCAGTGAAGCGGTCTATGGCTACACCTTC. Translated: CAISEAVYGYTF.

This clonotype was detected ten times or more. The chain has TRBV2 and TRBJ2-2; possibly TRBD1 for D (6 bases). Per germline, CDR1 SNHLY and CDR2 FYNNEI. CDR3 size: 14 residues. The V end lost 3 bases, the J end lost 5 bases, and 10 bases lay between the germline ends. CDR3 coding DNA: TGTGCCAGCAGTGAGGTCAGGGGAACCGGGGAGCTGTTTTTT. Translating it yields CASSEVRGTGELFF.

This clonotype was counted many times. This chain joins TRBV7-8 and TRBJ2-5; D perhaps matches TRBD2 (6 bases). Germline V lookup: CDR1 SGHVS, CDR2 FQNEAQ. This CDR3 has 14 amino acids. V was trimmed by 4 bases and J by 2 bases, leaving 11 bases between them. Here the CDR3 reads CASSSKEGQETQYF. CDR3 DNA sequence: TGTGCCAGCAGCTCGAAGGAGGGGCAAGAGACCCAGTACTTC. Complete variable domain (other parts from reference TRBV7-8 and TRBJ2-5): GAGVSQSPRYKVAKRGQDVALRCDPISGHVSLFWYQQALGQGPEFLTYFQNEAQLDKSGLPSDRFFAERPEGSVSTLKIQRTQQEDSAVYLCASSSKEGQETQYFGPGTRLLVL.